Reported below is one TCR beta chain. What this receptor recognizes is not known. No base quality information exists; no much larger clone differs at one position. Genomic DNA was extracted with the Qiagen DNeasy kit from unsorted PBMCs and from negatively selected CD4+ and CD8+ fractions. Amplification of TCR beta CDR3 regions was done by immunoSEQ multiplex PCR with primers that anneal to V and J segments. A synthetic immune receptor repertoire was used to minimize amplification bias, and any remaining bias was removed computationally after sequencing. Turning to the authors' computational methods: Custom Python scripts were used to quantify repertoire diversity as the Shannon entropy index. The unsorted, CD4+ and CD8+ repertoires were each analyzed separately, with the exception of combined analyses, where CD4+ and CD8+ sequences were merged in silico. A clone was considered expanded if an increase in frequency of at least 2-fold after treatment relative to C1D1 was found, and a pseudocount of 0.5 was applied to clones undetected at baseline. Singleton clones were defined as clones with 0 or 1 copy at C1D1, and non-singleton clones were defined as clones with 2 or more copies. By matching protein sequences in sorted samples from the same patient, clones expanded in unsorted samples were annotated as CD4+, CD8+ or unknown. Wilcoxon tests on paired samples were used to test diversity changes from C1D1 to C4D1. In TCRdb, the immuneACCESS table is reduced to in-frame sequences with V and J assigned. These tables do not hold every clone; where another copy was compared, an unresolved V gene accounts for under half, and the others remain unexplained. V and J calls and clone size are copied from that table; D and trimming were computed from the DNA. The sample has 150,000 or so clones on record, 78% of them singletons. The top ten hold over 7.5% of the sample.

These data belong to a study of PD-1 blockade in classical Hodgkin lymphoma (dated by TCRdb to about 2020). For the wider study: Nivolumab dosing was 3 mg/kg intravenously every 2 weeks, continuing until either disease progression or unacceptable toxicity. To define a peripheral blood immune signature of response to PD-1 blockade in classical Hodgkin lymphoma, the study combined TCR beta sequencing with CyTOF. Summary of the overall study and its limitations: Baseline diversity similar to that of newly diagnosed patients was observed in trial patients achieving complete response, whereas significantly lower diversity was observed in partial responders and progressors. The study was restricted to a single clinical trial cohort, and the causes of repertoire differences, possibly disease activity or prior therapy, were left undefined. By C4D1, a significant rise was seen in CD4+ TCR diversity but not in CD8+ TCR diversity (p=0.0027 vs p=0.16), and the rise was most apparent among complete responders (p=0.02). Baseline TCR diversity was reported as lower in newly diagnosed patients than in healthy donors, and lower still in relapsed/refractory patients. Diversity was lower in patients who began nivolumab less than 1 year after ASCT, so these patients were left out of later analyses to avoid confounding by immune reconstitution.

This specimen's time point label, interpreted: cycle 2 day 1 (C2D1) of nivolumab. All trial patients had relapsed after autologous stem cell transplantation, with cohorts A, B and C differing in prior brentuximab vedotin exposure. The trial cohort was composed of about 58 patients with relapsed/refractory classical Hodgkin lymphoma, for whom complete response, partial response or progressive disease was recorded as best overall response. In the multi-cohort phase II CheckMate 205 trial, trial patients received single-agent nivolumab. An independent review committee assessed best overall response by applying the 2007 International Working Group response criteria. Trial PBMCs were collected just before the start of nivolumab (C1D1) and during therapy at cycle 2 day 1 and cycle 4 day 1. Peripheral blood was collected in 8 mL Vacutainer Cell Preparation Tubes, from which PBMCs were isolated by centrifugation and then cryopreserved.

Trimmed from V: 6 bases; trimmed from J: 2 bases; junction bases lacking a gene match: 7. The CDR3, from cysteine to phenylalanine, totals 15 residues. The sequence is cut down to CDR3 DNA, 45 bases in frame from base 1. The germline V gene (reference sequence) supplies CDR1 MNHEY and CDR2 SMNVEV. The clonotype was recovered from a human donor with classical Hodgkin lymphoma. The input for sequencing was peripheral blood mononuclear cells (PBMCs), taken before the second cycle of nivolumab. The V and J segments used are TRBV27 and TRBJ2-1, with 7 bases matching TRBD2. The DNA reads TGTGCCAGCAGCCCCGGGACTACCCCCTACAATGAGCAGTTCTTC. Translated, it gives CASSPGTTPYNEQFF.